The following is a T cell receptor beta chain sequence with its context. The record originates from a study of T cell clones after liver transplantation. This table comes from immunoSEQ multiplex PCR, and its TCRdb copy is limited to in-frame clones, with some not included. The sample lists roughly 49,000 clones, about 69% occurring once. Germline trimming cut 0 bases from V and 4 bases from J; bases unmatched to any gene: 4. This CDR3 contains 15 residues. CDR1 SGHNT and CDR2 YYREEE come from the germline V gene (reference sequence). The V call is TRBV5-4, the J call TRBJ1-1, with 9 nucleotides matching TRBD1. This TCR was sampled from a human patient who received a liver transplant. Some T cells may be provided by the graft donor. Specimen: CD4+ T cells from blood, collected 54 months after liver transplant. The chain's CDR3 is CASSLVGQGFTEAFF. The CDR3 DNA sequence: TGTGCCAGCAGCTTGGTAGGACAGGGGTTCACTGAAGCTTTCTTT.